Presented here are 17 T cell receptor beta chains from one specimen sequenced in a study of early T cells in non-severe SARS-CoV-2 infection. In TCRdb, the 5' RACE reads were re-called with MiXCR into one record per CDR3 protein. The data show about 25,000 distinct CDR3 sequences, about 4.6% seen once. The specimen was whole blood. Source of these receptors: an adult who was a healthcare worker with PCR-confirmed SARS-CoV-2 infection or an uninfected control (not recorded which).

This clonotype was observed many times. The chain links TRBV20-1 to TRBJ2-1; 12 positions match TRBD2. The CDR3 has 15 amino acids. Germline V lookup: CDR1 DFQATT, CDR2 SNEGSKA (reference sequence). J lost 7 bases, V lost 4 bases, and 8 bases had no gene match. The DNA of the CDR3 is TGCAGTGCTATGACCGGGACTAGCGGGTGGAATGAGCAGTTCTTC. It translates to CSAMTGTSGWNEQFF.

This clonotype was counted ten times or more. The V and J genes are TRBV29-1 and TRBJ1-2; TRBD1 agrees at 7 bases. After removal of 2 bases from V and 4 bases from J, the junction contained 10 bases not matched to a gene. The CDR3 is 15 amino acids. Looked up from germline, CDR1 is SQVTM and CDR2 is ANQGSEA. CDR3 protein: CSVERQGGRGYGYTF. CDR3 sequence (DNA): TGCAGCGTTGAAAGACAGGGCGGGAGAGGCTATGGCTACACCTTC. The variable domain in full, completed from reference TRBV29-1 and TRBJ1-2, reads SAVISQKPSRDICQRGTSLTIQCQVDSQVTMMFWYRQQPGQSLTLIATANQGSEATYESGFVIDKFPISRPNLTFSTLTVSNMSPEDSSIYLCSVERQGGRGYGYTFGSGTRLTVV.

This clonotype was detected a few times. This chain links TRBV27 with TRBJ2-5; D is unresolved. The CDR3 has 15 amino acids. Germline CDR1 MNHEY, CDR2 SMNVEV (reference sequence). The V gene lost 0 bases and the J gene lost 1 base, with 9 bases spanning the gap. The CDR3 DNA is TGTGCCAGCAGTTTATCGGGTTTTGGCCAAGAGACCCAGTACTTC. Residues: CASSLSGFGQETQYF.

This clonotype was seen repeatedly, ten times or more. The gene calls are TRBV6-1 and TRBJ2-4; D gene unclear. Trimming shortened V by 3 bases and J by 7 bases, and 1 base separated the two germline ends. Germline V gives CDR1 MNHNS, CDR2 SASEGT. This CDR3 has 10 amino acids. CDR3 in amino acids: CASSENIQYF. CDR3 DNA sequence: TGTGCCAGCAGTGAGAACATTCAGTACTTC.

This clonotype was seen a handful of times. This rearrangement joins TRBV5-1 to TRBJ2-7; 9 bases agree with TRBD1. The CDR3 is 14 amino acids. From germline, CDR1 is SGHRS and CDR2 YFSETQ. V lost 1 base to trimming and J lost 3 bases; unmatched junction nucleotides: 2. CDR3 coding DNA: TGCGCCAGCAGCTTGAGGGGACAGGGCTACGAGCAGTACTTC. Protein: CASSLRGQGYEQYF.

This clonotype has at least ten counts. The V gene is TRBV6-5, the J gene TRBJ2-2, with a tentative D call TRBD2 (5 bases). This CDR3 region has 14 residues. V was trimmed by 6 bases and J by 4 bases, leaving 12 bases between them. The germline V gene encodes CDR1 MNHEY and CDR2 SVGAGI. CDR3: CASRRGKPTGELFF. The DNA for the CDR3 is TGTGCCAGCAGACGGGGAAAGCCCACCGGGGAGCTGTTTTTT.

This clonotype was recorded at least ten times. The chain links TRBV5-1 to TRBJ2-6; 10 bases fit TRBD2. The CDR3 runs to 19 residues. Trimming at V came to 5 bases and at J to 0 bases, leaving 11 bases not matched to a gene. Germline lookup yields CDR1 SGHRS and CDR2 YFSETQ. This CDR3 is CASSLTSGRAFSGANVLTF. The CDR3 nucleotides read TGCGCCAGCAGTCTAACAAGCGGGAGGGCCTTCTCTGGGGCCAACGTCCTGACTTTC.

This clonotype was seen only a few times. CDR3 sequence reads: CASSPKGGIQYF. As DNA, the CDR3 is TGTGCCAGCTCCCCGAAGGGGGGCATTCAGTACTTC. The chain couples TRBV18 to TRBJ2-4, with D perhaps being TRBD1 or TRBD2 (6 bases each). Germline CDR1 is KGHSH and CDR2 is LQKENI. The CDR3 sequence is 12 residues long. The V and J ends lost 6 bases and 9 bases respectively, with 12 bases between them.

By frequency in the sample, this clonotype is medium-sized. This chain joins TRBV7-2 and TRBJ2-7, with TRBD2 matching 7 bases. Germline-derived CDR1 and CDR2 are SGHTA and FQGNSA. The CDR3 runs to 14 residues. Germline trimming cut 3 bases from V and 4 bases from J; bases unmatched to any gene: 6. The CDR3 region has the DNA TGTGCCAGCAGCTTTTCATGGGGGGGATACGAGCAGTACTTC. Its translation: CASSFSWGGYEQYF.

By its share, this clonotype is medium-sized. The chain links TRBV5-1 to TRBJ2-3; D is ambiguous. Trimming removed 0 bases from V and 3 bases from J, with 14 bases in between. The CDR3 is made up of 16 amino acids. Germline V gene data show CDR1 as SGHRS and CDR2 as YFSETQ. CDR3 region: CASSLDMVVSTDTQYF. CDR3 in DNA: TGCGCCAGCAGCTTGGATATGGTCGTGAGTACAGATACGCAGTATTTT.

This clonotype was picked up many times. The rearrangement uses TRBV28 and TRBJ1-6; weak D call: TRBD1 (6 bases). The CDR3 sequence is 14 residues long. V was pared by 2 bases and J by 6 bases, with 8 bases between. The germline gives CDR1 MDHEN, CDR2 SYDVKM. Here the CDR3 DNA reads TGTGCCAGCAGTTTACCAGGGGTTAATTCACCCCTCCACTTT. Its protein is CASSLPGVNSPLHF. The complete variable domain, with remaining parts taken from reference TRBV28 and TRBJ1-6, reads DVKVTQSSRYLVKRTGEKVFLECVQDMDHENMFWYRQDPGLGLRLIYFSYDVKMKEKGDIPEGYSVSREKKERFSLILESASTNQTSMYLCASSLPGVNSPLHFGNGTRLTVT.

This clonotype was picked up many times. The V call is TRBV6-5, the J call TRBJ2-7, with D perhaps TRBD2 (6 bases). The CDR3 has 16 residues. The V gene's germline CDR1 is MNHEY and CDR2 SVGAGI. Trimming stripped 6 bases from V and 7 bases from J, with 25 bases between. The CDR3 bases are TGTGCCAGCAGCCCCGGGCGGGGCCACTTCTCGATGGAGCAGTACTTC. Amino acid sequence: CASSPGRGHFSMEQYF.

This clonotype was counted ten times or more. V is TRBV2 and J is TRBJ2-1, with D hard to call. The CDR3 consists of 14 residues. Germline CDR1 and CDR2: SNHLY and FYNNEI. Trimming cost V 7 bases and J 1 base, with 11 bases left between them. CDR3 in DNA: TGTGCCAGCATGGGCCGTGTATCCTACAATGAGCAGTTCTTC. Protein product: CASMGRVSYNEQFF. The complete variable domain, with remaining parts taken from reference TRBV2 and TRBJ2-1, reads EPEVTQTPSHQVTQMGQEVILRCVPISNHLYFYWYRQILGQKVEFLVSFYNNEISEKSEIFDDQFSVERPDGSNFTLKIRSTKLEDSAMYFCASMGRVSYNEQFFGPGTRLTVL.

The rearrangement links TRBV4-2 to TRBJ2-1, with TRBD2 as a possible D gene (5 bases). The CDR3 runs to 14 residues. The germline CDR1 and CDR2 sequences are LGHNA and YNFKEQ. V was cut by 1 base and J by 9 bases, with 13 bases left in between. In DNA form, the CDR3 reads TGTGCCAGCAGCCAAGCCCCCGGACTCGTTGAGCAGTTCTTC. Translating gives CASSQAPGLVEQFF.

This clonotype was detected many times. In DNA form, the CDR3 reads TGTGCCAGCAGCCCTAACGCGGGAGCGAATTCACCCCTCCACTTT. Translating it yields CASSPNAGANSPLHF. This chain links TRBV7-9 with TRBJ1-6, with D unclear. This CDR3 has 15 residues. Germline V gene sequence: CDR1 SEHNR, CDR2 FQNEAQ (reference sequence). The V end was cut by 5 bases, the J end by 7 bases, with 15 bases between.

This clonotype was found once. The CDR3 DNA sequence: TGTGCCATAGTAAATCCCAATGGCTACACCTTC. Translating gives CAIVNPNGYTF. The chain is built from TRBV6-1 and TRBJ1-2, with D unresolved. Trimming cost V 10 bases and J 6 bases, with 12 bases left between them. Germline V gene data show CDR1 as MNHNS and CDR2 as SASEGT. The CDR3 runs 11 residues.

The table lists this clonotype with many counts. J is TRBJ2-3 and V is TRBV24-1, with 14 bases lining up with TRBD2. Germline values: CDR1 KGHDR, CDR2 SFDVKD. The V and J ends lost 5 bases and 5 bases, in that order; junction bases with no gene match: 5. This CDR3 spans 16 amino acids. Here the CDR3 reads CATSVRTSGRKDTQYF. Here the CDR3 DNA reads TGTGCCACCAGTGTCAGGACTAGCGGGAGGAAAGATACGCAGTATTTT.